A few counts support the clone carrying this T cell receptor (beta chain). What it recognizes is unknown. Germline V gives CDR1 MDHEN, CDR2 SYDVKM. After removal of 5 bases from V and 3 bases from J, the junction contained 15 bases not matched to a gene. This CDR3 region has 17 residues. The authors defined stable hyperthyroidism as no ophthalmopathy within 18 months of follow-up. Other autoimmune diseases, uncontrolled infections, pregnancy or lactation led to the exclusion of patients. The entry originates in a study of Graves' ophthalmopathy and Graves' hyperthyroidism. Whole-study results and caveats: It was with approximately 70% sensitivity and about 72% specificity that the model predicted ophthalmopathy progression.

CDR3 regions of TCR beta were amplified from RNA transcripts. First-round RT-PCR employed HTBI primers, with a second-round multiplex PCR after it. TCRdb fed the multiplex PCR reads into MiXCR, producing one record per CDR3 protein. The table lists some 370,000 distinct CDR3 sequences, approximately 18% of them singletons. J is TRBJ1-1 and V is TRBV28, with 7 bases matching TRBD1. The clonotype comes from an adult woman with stable Graves' hyperthyroidism. The specimen sequenced was peripheral blood. The CDR3 DNA reads as TGTGCCAGCAGTCTCAGGTGGGGCAGGGGGAAAGACACTGAAGCTTTCTTT. Encoded protein: CASSLRWGRGKDTEAFF.